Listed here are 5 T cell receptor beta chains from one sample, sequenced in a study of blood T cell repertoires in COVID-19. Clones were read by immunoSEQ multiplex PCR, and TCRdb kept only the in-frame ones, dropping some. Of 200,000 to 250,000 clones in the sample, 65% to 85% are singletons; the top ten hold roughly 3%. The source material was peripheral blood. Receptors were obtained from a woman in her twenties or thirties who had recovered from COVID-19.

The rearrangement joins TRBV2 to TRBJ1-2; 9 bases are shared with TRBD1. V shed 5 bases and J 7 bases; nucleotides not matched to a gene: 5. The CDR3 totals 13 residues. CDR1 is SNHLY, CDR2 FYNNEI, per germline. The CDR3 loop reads CASSRDRESGYTF. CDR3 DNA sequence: TGTGCCAGCAGTCGGGACAGGGAGAGTGGCTACACCTTC.

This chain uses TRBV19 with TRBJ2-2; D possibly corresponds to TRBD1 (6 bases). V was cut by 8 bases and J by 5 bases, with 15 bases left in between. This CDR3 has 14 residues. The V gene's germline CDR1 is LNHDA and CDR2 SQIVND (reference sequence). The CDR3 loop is CASSRQASTGELFF. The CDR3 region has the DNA TGTGCCAGTTCAAGACAGGCCAGTACCGGGGAGCTGTTTTTT.

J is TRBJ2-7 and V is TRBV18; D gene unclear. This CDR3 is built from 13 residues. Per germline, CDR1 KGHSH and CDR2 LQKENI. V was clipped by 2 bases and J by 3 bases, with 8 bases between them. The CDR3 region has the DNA TGTGCCAGCTCACCAACAGCAGACTACGAGCAGTACTTC. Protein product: CASSPTADYEQYF. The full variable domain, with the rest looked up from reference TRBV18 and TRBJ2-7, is NAGVMQNPRHLVRRRGQEARLRCSPMKGHSHVYWYRQLPEEGLKFMVYLQKENIIDESGMPKERFSAEFPKEGPSILRIQQVVRGDSAAYFCASSPTADYEQYFGPGTRLTVT.

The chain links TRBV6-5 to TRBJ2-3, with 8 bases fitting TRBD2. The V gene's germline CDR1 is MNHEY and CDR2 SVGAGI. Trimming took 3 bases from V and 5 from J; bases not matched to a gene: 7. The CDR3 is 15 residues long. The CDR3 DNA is TGTGCCAGCAGTTATGGTCTAGCGGGTCAAGATACGCAGTATTTT. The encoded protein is CASSYGLAGQDTQYF.

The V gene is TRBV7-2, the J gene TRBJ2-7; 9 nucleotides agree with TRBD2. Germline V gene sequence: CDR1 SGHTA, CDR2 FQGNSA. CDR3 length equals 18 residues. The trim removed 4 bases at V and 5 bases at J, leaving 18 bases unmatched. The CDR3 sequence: CASSSPPWLAGSWDEQYF. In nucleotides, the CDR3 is TGTGCCAGCAGCTCCCCCCCCTGGCTAGCGGGGAGTTGGGACGAGCAGTACTTC.